This T cell receptor beta chain is from a study of CD8 T cells in Susac syndrome. Looking at the study overall: Patients with Susac syndrome were therapy-naive, on corticosteroids, or on intravenous immunoglobulin alone at blood draw.

On this clonotype: Its antigen is unidentified.

The study's findings and limits: Expansion of Susac CD8+ clones peaked in TEMRA cells and in active patients.

With random hexamers, 0.5 to 1 ug RNA was reverse transcribed. The amplification used immunoSEQ multiplex PCR on TCR beta CDR3; it spanned 54 Vbeta and 13 Jbeta. TCRdb reanalysed the immunoSEQ multiplex PCR reads using MiXCR and keeps one entry per CDR3 protein. The table records approximately 74,000 distinct CDR3 sequences, 94% of them present only once. V was pared by 2 bases and J by 7 bases, with 11 bases between. Germline V gives CDR1 SEHNR, CDR2 FQNEAQ (reference sequence). The CDR3 runs to 13 residues. The chain uses TRBV7-9 and TRBJ1-1, with D possibly matching TRBD1 (6 bases). The TCR originated in a human donor with Susac syndrome. What was sequenced was CD8+ T cells from PBMCs. This CDR3 reads CASSLTGTDEAFF. In nucleotides, the CDR3 is TGTGCCAGCAGCTTAACAGGGACGGATGAAGCTTTCTTT.